The 20 T cell receptor beta chains reported below all come from one sample, sequenced in a study of early T cells in non-severe SARS-CoV-2 infection. TCRdb reprocessed the 5' RACE reads via MiXCR and lists one record per CDR3 protein. Of about 83,000 distinct CDR3 sequences in the sample, about 12% were seen once. The specimen was whole blood. All receptors come from an adult who was a healthcare worker with PCR-confirmed SARS-CoV-2 infection or an uninfected control (not recorded which).

This clonotype showed up many times. V usage is TRBV29-1 and J usage is TRBJ1-1; possible D gene TRBD1, 5 bases. The ends were cut back, 4 bases at V and 4 bases at J, with 10 bases in the middle. CDR1 SQVTM and CDR2 ANQGSEA come from the germline V gene. The CDR3 runs 12 residues. In nucleotides, the CDR3 is TGCAGCGTTGGCCGGACAAGCACTGAAGCTTTCTTT. It yields the protein CSVGRTSTEAFF.

V is TRBV4-2 and J is TRBJ2-7; D unresolved. Trimming shortened V by 2 bases and J by 3 bases, and 2 bases separated the two germline ends. From germline, CDR1 is LGHNA and CDR2 YNFKEQ. This CDR3 spans 11 amino acids. The CDR3 bases are TGTGCCAGCAGCCAAAGCTACGAGCAGTACTTC. It is translated as CASSQSYEQYF.

In this sample, this clonotype turned up a few times. The chain employs TRBV4-2 and TRBJ1-1; possible D gene TRBD1, 6 bases. The CDR3 runs to 16 residues. The V gene's germline CDR1 is LGHNA and CDR2 YNFKEQ. Trimming left V 4 bases short and J 4 bases short, with 19 bases between. CDR3 residues: CASSPRDKERGTEAFF. The CDR3 coding sequence is TGTGCCAGCAGCCCCCGGGACAAAGAGAGGGGCACTGAAGCTTTCTTT.

The rearrangement links TRBV4-1 to TRBJ1-1; unclear D gene. CDR1 and CDR2 from the germline V gene are MGHRA and YSYEKL. The CDR3 runs 14 residues. Trimming removed 0 bases at V and 1 base at J, with 6 bases between. The CDR3 DNA is TGCGCCAGCAGCCAAGAAGGAGGGAACACTGAAGCTTTCTTT. This codes for CASSQEGGNTEAFF.

The chain has TRBV19 and TRBJ1-2; 10 positions match TRBD1. The length of the CDR3 is 17 residues. Losses at the gene ends were 6 bases for V and 2 bases for J; bases not matched to a gene: 12. Per germline, CDR1 LNHDA and CDR2 SQIVND (reference sequence). CDR3: CASRGKPGTGENYGYTF. CDR3 DNA sequence: TGTGCCAGTAGAGGGAAACCTGGGACAGGGGAGAACTATGGCTACACCTTC.

The J gene is TRBJ2-1, the V gene TRBV2; D not certain. This CDR3 region has 10 residues. The V and J ends lost 1 base and 13 bases respectively, with 5 bases between them. From germline, CDR1 is SNHLY and CDR2 FYNNEI. CDR3 residues: CASSEGPQFF. CDR3 DNA sequence: TGTGCCAGCAGTGAAGGGCCCCAGTTCTTC.

This clonotype was observed a few times. This chain connects TRBV20-1 to TRBJ1-5, with D perhaps matching TRBD1 (6 bases). CDR1 DFQATT and CDR2 SNEGSKA come from the germline V gene (reference sequence). V was pared by 4 bases and J by 3 bases, with 10 bases between. This CDR3 has 13 residues. CDR3 sequence: CSAKQGFNQPQHF. The CDR3 coding sequence is TGCAGTGCTAAGCAGGGGTTCAATCAGCCCCAGCATTTT.

In its sample, this clonotype was seen many times. The chain combines TRBV25-1 with TRBJ2-3, with D tentatively TRBD1 (5 bases). The CDR3 runs to 10 residues. CDR1 is MGHDK and CDR2 is SYGVNS in the germline V gene. Trimming pared 7 bases from V and 14 bases from J, leaving 13 bases between. The CDR3 sequence: CASKGARVYF. In nucleotides, the CDR3 is TGTGCCAGCAAAGGGGCCCGGGTGTATTTT.

This clonotype was counted at least ten times. V gene TRBV19 combines with J gene TRBJ2-1; D unresolved. CDR1 is LNHDA and CDR2 is SQIVND in the germline V gene (reference sequence). This CDR3 region has 13 residues. Trimming took off 0 bases at V and 7 bases at J, with 7 bases between the two ends. The CDR3 DNA reads TGTGCCAGTAGTATAGATACTCGAAATGAGCAGTTCTTC. Protein: CASSIDTRNEQFF.

The chain employs TRBV9 and TRBJ1-1; the match to TRBD1 covers 8 bases. This CDR3 contains 15 residues. Germline-derived CDR1 and CDR2 are SGDLS and YYNGEE. V trimming: 3 bases; J trimming: 6 bases; junction bases outside the gene matches: 10. For the CDR3, the DNA is TGTGCCAGCAGCGAGGGGACAGGCGGATACTCTGAAGCTTTCTTT. Amino acid sequence: CASSEGTGGYSEAFF.

This clonotype was picked up a small number of times. The chain uses TRBV18 and TRBJ1-4; D might be TRBD1 (6 bases). The germline V and J ends were trimmed by 3 bases and 0 bases, with 8 bases remaining between them. Germline loops: CDR1 KGHSH, CDR2 LQKENI. The CDR3 is 15 residues long. CDR3 coding DNA: TGTGCCAGCTCACCGGCAGGGGCAACTAATGAAAAACTGTTTTTT. Translated, it gives CASSPAGATNEKLFF.

This chain uses TRBV20-1 with TRBJ2-3; 8 bases are shared with TRBD2. Germline V gives CDR1 DFQATT, CDR2 SNEGSKA (reference sequence). The CDR3 loop spans 18 amino acids. Trimming cost V 3 bases and J 3 bases; bases outside gene matches: 17. CDR3 residues: CSARDRLQAGVRTDTQYF. For the CDR3, the DNA is TGCAGTGCTAGGGACCGACTTCAAGCGGGAGTTAGGACAGATACGCAGTATTTT.

The rearrangement links TRBV7-6 to TRBJ2-1, with 9 bases lining up with TRBD2. This CDR3 is built from 17 residues. Germline CDR1 reads SGHVS; CDR2 reads FNYEAQ. Losses at the gene ends were 5 bases for V and 4 bases for J; bases not matched to a gene: 12. The CDR3 region is CASSPRASGNSYNEQFF. In DNA form, the CDR3 reads TGTGCCAGCAGCCCAAGAGCTAGCGGGAATAGTTACAATGAGCAGTTCTTC. The complete variable domain, with remaining parts taken from reference TRBV7-6 and TRBJ2-1, reads GAGVSQSPRYKVTKRGQDVALRCDPISGHVSLYWYRQALGQGPEFLTYFNYEAQQDKSGLPNDRFSAERPEGSISTLTIQRTEQRDSAMYRCASSPRASGNSYNEQFFGPGTRLTVL.

In this sample, this clonotype turned up a few times. This rearrangement joins TRBV9 to TRBJ1-2; D is uncertain. V dropped 0 bases and J dropped 0 bases, with 0 bases sitting between them. From germline, CDR1 is SGDLS and CDR2 YYNGEE. The CDR3 has 12 residues. The CDR3 reads CASSVANYGYTF. CDR3 bases: TGTGCCAGCAGCGTAGCTAACTATGGCTACACCTTC. The full variable domain, completed using reference TRBV9 and TRBJ1-2, is DSGVTQTPKHLITATGQRVTLRCSPRSGDLSVYWYQQSLDQGLQFLIQYYNGEERAKGNILERFSAQQFPDLHSELNLSSLELGDSALYFCASSVANYGYTFGSGTRLTVV.

This clonotype was observed a few times. This CDR3 is CASSLWAYEQYF. Here the CDR3 DNA reads TGTGCCAGCAGCTTATGGGCCTACGAGCAGTACTTC. J is TRBJ2-7 and V is TRBV7-4; D call uncertain. The CDR3 is made up of 12 amino acids. CDR1 is SGHVT and CDR2 is SQSDAQ in the germline V gene. Trimming took off 2 bases at V and 2 bases at J, with 4 bases between the two ends.

Many counts were recorded for this clonotype. The rearrangement uses TRBV4-2 and TRBJ1-4; TRBD1 agrees at 10 bases. V lost 3 bases, J lost 6 bases, and 4 bases stayed unmatched. CDR3 size: 15 residues. Germline CDR1 LGHNA, CDR2 YNFKEQ. The chain's CDR3 is CASSQTTGGYEKLFF. Written as DNA, the CDR3 is TGTGCCAGCAGCCAGACGACAGGGGGCTATGAAAAACTGTTTTTT.

This chain connects TRBV9 to TRBJ2-7, with D possibly TRBD1 on 5 matching bases. Trimming pared 3 bases from V and 1 base from J, leaving 14 bases between. CDR1 SGDLS and CDR2 YYNGEE come from the germline V gene. The CDR3 consists of 15 residues. CDR3 protein: CASSAHRSRSYEQYF. The DNA for the CDR3 is TGTGCCAGCAGCGCGCACAGGTCCCGTTCCTACGAGCAGTACTTC.

V gene TRBV20-1 combines with J gene TRBJ2-5; D unresolved. V was shortened by 0 bases and J by 2 bases, with 10 bases between the two germline ends. The CDR3 has 14 amino acids. Germline V gene sequence: CDR1 DFQATT, CDR2 SNEGSKA (reference sequence). The CDR3 loop is CSARDWRKQETQYF. CDR3 bases: TGCAGTGCTAGAGATTGGCGGAAGCAAGAGACCCAGTACTTC.

This clonotype has only a few counts. The rearrangement uses TRBV5-4 and TRBJ2-1, with 8 bases matching TRBD1. Germline CDR1 and CDR2: SGHNT and YYREEE (reference sequence). Unmatched junction bases numbered 2, after V lost 5 bases and J lost 4 bases. The CDR3 totals 13 residues. DNA for the CDR3: TGTGCCAGCAGGGACAGGGTATACAATGAGCAGTTCTTC. This gives the protein CASRDRVYNEQFF.

The sample holds a few counts of this clonotype. The CDR3 is CSFIHGGTQETQYF. The CDR3 coding sequence is TGCAGCTTCATCCATGGGGGCACCCAAGAGACCCAGTACTTC. The chain carries TRBV20-1 and TRBJ2-5, with D perhaps TRBD1 (6 bases). The CDR3 runs 14 residues. Germline-derived CDR1 and CDR2 are DFQATT and SNEGSKA (reference sequence).